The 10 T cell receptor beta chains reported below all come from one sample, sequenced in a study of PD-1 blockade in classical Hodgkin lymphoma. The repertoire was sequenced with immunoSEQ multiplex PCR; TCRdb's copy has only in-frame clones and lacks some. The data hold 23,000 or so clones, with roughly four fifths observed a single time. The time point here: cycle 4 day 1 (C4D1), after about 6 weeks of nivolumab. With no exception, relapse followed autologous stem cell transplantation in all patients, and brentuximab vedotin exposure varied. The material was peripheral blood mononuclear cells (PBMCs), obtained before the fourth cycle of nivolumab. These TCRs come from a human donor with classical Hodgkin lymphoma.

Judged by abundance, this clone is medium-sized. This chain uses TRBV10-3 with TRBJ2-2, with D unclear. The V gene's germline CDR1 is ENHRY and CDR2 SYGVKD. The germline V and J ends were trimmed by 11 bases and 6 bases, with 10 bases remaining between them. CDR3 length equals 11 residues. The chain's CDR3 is CAAGGAGELFF. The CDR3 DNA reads TGTGCCGCCGGCGGTGCCGGGGAGCTGTTTTTT.

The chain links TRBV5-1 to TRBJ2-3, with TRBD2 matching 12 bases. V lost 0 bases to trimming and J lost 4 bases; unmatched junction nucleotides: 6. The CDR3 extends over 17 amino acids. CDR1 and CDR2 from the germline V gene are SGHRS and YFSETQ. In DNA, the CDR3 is TGCGCCAGCAGCTTGGGACTAGCGGGGGCCGGGGCAGATACGCAGTATTTT. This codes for CASSLGLAGAGADTQYF.

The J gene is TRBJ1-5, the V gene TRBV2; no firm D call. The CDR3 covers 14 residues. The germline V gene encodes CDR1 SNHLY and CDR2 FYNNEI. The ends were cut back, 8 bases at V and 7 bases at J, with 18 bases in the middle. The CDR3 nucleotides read TGTGCCAGCTCCTTAGAGGGCTTATGGCAGCCCCAGCATTTT. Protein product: CASSLEGLWQPQHF.

The DNA for the CDR3 is TGTGCCAGTACCTTCACACCAACAGCTAACTATGGCTACACCTTC. It encodes CASTFTPTANYGYTF. The chain carries TRBV19 and TRBJ1-2; D call uncertain. CDR1 is LNHDA and CDR2 is SQIVND in the germline V gene (reference sequence). This CDR3 comprises 15 residues. The V end was cut by 7 bases, the J end by 0 bases, with 15 bases between. Drawing the rest from reference TRBV19 and TRBJ1-2, the complete variable domain is DGGITQSPKYLFRKEGQNVTLSCEQNLNHDAMYWYRQDPGQGLRLIYYSQIVNDFQKGDIAEGYSVSREKKESFPLTVTSAQKNPTAFYLCASTFTPTANYGYTFGSGTRLTVV.

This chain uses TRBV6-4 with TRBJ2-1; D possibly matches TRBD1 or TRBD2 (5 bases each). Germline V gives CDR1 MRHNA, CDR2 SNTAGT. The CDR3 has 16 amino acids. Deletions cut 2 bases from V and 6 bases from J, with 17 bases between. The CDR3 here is CASSDPRERESNEQFF. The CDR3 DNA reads TGTGCCAGCAGTGACCCCAGGGAGAGAGAAAGCAATGAGCAGTTCTTC.

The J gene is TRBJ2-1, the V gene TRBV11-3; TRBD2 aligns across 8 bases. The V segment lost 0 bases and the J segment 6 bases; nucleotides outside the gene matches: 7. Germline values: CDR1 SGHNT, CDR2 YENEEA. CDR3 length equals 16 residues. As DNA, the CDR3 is TGTGCCAGCAGCTTAGATCTGGGAGCGGGGGTCAATGAGCAGTTCTTC. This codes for CASSLDLGAGVNEQFF.

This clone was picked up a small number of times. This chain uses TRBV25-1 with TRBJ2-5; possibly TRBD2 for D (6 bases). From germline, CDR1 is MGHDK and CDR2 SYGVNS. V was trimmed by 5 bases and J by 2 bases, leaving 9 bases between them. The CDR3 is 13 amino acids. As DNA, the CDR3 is TGTGCCAGCAGTCTAGCGTCTCAAGAGACCCAGTACTTC. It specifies CASSLASQETQYF. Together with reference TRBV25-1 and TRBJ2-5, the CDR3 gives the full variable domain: EADIYQTPRYLVIGTGKKITLECSQTMGHDKMYWYQQDPGMELHLIHYSYGVNSTEKGDLSSESTVSRIRTEHFPLTLESARPSHTSQYLCASSLASQETQYFGPGTRLLVL.

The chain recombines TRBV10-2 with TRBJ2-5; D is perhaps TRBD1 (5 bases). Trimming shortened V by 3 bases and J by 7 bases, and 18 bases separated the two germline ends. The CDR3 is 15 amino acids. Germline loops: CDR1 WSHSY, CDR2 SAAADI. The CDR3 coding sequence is TGCGCCAGCAGTGACCCGGCGGCAGGGTTAGGGACCCAGTACTTC. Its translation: CASSDPAAGLGTQYF.

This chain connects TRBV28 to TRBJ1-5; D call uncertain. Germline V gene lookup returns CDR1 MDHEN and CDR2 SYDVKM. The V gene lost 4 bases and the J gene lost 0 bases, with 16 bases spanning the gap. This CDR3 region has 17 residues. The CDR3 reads CASSSPGLSYSNQPQHF. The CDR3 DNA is TGTGCCAGCAGTTCTCCTGGACTAAGCTATAGCAATCAGCCCCAGCATTTT.

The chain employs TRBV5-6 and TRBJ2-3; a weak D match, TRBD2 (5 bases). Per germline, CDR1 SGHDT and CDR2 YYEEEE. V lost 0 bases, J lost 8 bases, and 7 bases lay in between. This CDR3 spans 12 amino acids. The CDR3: CASSLEGVTQYF. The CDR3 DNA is TGTGCCAGCAGCTTGGAGGGAGTTACGCAGTATTTT. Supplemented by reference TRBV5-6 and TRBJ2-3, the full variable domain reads DAGVTQSPTHLIKTRGQQVTLRCSPKSGHDTVSWYQQALGQGPQFIFQYYEEEERQRGNFPDRFSGHQFPNYSSELNVNALLLGDSALYLCASSLEGVTQYFGPGTRLTVL.